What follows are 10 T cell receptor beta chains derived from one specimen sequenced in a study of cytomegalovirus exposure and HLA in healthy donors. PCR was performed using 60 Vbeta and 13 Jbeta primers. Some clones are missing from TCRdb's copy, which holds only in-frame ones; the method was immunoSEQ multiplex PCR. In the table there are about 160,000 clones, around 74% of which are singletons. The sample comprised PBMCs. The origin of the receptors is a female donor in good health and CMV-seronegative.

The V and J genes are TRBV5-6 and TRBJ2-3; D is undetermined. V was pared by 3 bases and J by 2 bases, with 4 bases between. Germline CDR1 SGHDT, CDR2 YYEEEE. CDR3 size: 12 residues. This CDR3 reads CASSSSTDTQYF. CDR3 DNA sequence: TGTGCCAGCAGCTCCTCCACAGATACGCAGTATTTT.

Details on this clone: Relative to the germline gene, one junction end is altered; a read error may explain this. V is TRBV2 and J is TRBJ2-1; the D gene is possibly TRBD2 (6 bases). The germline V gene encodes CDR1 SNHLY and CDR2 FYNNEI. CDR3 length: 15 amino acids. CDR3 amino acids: CASREDGGAYNEQFF. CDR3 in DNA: TGTGCCAGCAGGGAAGACGGAGGGGCCTACAATGAGCAGTTCTTC.

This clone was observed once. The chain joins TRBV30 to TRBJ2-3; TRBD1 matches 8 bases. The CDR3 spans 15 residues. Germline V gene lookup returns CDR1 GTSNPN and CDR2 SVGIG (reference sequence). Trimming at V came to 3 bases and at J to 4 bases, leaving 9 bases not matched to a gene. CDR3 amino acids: CAWSLGQGVADTQYF. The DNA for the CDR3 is TGTGCCTGGAGCCTCGGACAGGGAGTGGCAGATACGCAGTATTTT.

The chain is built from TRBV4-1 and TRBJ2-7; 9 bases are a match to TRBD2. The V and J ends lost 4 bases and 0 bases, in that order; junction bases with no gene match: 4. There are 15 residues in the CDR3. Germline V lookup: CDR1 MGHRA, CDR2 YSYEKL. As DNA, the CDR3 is TGCGCCAGCAGCCGGTCGGGACTAGCCTCCTACGAGCAGTACTTC. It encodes CASSRSGLASYEQYF.

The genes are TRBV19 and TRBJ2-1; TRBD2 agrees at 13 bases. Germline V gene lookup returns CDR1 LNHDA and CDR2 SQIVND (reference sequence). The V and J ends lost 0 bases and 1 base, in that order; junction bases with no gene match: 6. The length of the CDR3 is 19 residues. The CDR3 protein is CASSIDVGTSGISYNEQFF. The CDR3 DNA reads TGTGCCAGTAGTATAGATGTGGGGACTAGCGGGATTTCCTACAATGAGCAGTTCTTC.

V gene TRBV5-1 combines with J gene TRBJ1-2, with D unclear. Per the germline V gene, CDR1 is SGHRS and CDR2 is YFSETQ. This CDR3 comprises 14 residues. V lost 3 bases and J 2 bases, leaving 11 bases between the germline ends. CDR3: CASSSTGLNYGYTF. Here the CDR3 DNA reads TGCGCCAGCAGCTCAACCGGACTGAACTATGGCTACACCTTC.

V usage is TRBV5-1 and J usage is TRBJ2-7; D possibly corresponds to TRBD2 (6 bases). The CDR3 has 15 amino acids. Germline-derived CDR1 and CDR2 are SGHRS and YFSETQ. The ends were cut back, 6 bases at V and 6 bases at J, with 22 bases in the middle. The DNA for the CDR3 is TGCGCCAGCACTTTGGGGCCCGGAGCCGGGGGCGAGCAGTACTTC. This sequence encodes CASTLGPGAGGEQYF.

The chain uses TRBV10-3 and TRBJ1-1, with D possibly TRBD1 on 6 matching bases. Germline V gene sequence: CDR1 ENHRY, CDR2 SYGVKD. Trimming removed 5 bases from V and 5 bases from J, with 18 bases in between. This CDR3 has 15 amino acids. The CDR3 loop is CAISNTGGRYTEAFF. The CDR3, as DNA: TGTGCCATCAGTAATACGGGGGGGCGATATACTGAAGCTTTCTTT.

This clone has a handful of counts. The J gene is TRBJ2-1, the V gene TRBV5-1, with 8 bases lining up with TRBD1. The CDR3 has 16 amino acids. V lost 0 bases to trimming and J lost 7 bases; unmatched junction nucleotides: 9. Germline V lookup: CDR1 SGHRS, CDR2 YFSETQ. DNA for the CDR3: TGCGCCAGCAGCTTGGCAACGCGACAGGGGATAAATGAGCAGTTCTTC. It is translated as CASSLATRQGINEQFF.

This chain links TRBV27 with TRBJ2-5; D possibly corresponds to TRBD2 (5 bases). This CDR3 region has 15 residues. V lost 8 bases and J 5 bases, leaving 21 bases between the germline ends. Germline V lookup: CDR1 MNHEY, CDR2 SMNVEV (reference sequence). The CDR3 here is CASRSAYTSHETQYF. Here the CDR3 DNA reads TGTGCCAGCCGGTCAGCCTATACTAGTCACGAGACCCAGTACTTC.